One and the same sample provided the 14 T cell receptor beta chains below, sequenced in a study of CDR3 diversity in severe acne. Via MiXCR, TCRdb re-called the PCR reads, giving one row per CDR3 protein. Altogether around 94,000 distinct CDR3 sequences are present, roughly half being singletons, with the ten largest covering 9.5% to 15%. The material sequenced was blood. These receptors were collected from a male donor with acne.

This clonotype was counted between two and nine times. The CDR3 is CAISPERDYPQETQYF. CDR3 in DNA: TGTGCCATCAGTCCAGAGAGGGACTACCCACAAGAGACCCAGTACTTC. This sequence joins TRBV10-3 and TRBJ2-5; 7 bases fit TRBD2. J was trimmed by 2 bases and V by 5 bases; bases with no gene match: 11. Germline V CDR1 and CDR2: ENHRY, SYGVKD. The CDR3 has 16 residues.

This chain uses TRBV20-1 with TRBJ2-7, with 7 bases lining up with TRBD2. J lost 7 bases, V lost 4 bases, and 16 bases had no gene match. The CDR3 has 15 residues. Germline V CDR1 and CDR2: DFQATT, SNEGSKA (reference sequence). CDR3 loop: CSATGGSGSLREQYF. DNA of the CDR3: TGCAGTGCTACCGGGGGTAGCGGGTCCCTCAGGGAGCAGTACTTC.

This clonotype qualifies as medium-sized (0.01 to 0.1%). The V and J genes are TRBV19 and TRBJ2-7; the D gene could be TRBD1 or TRBD2 (6 bases each). V shed 8 bases and J shed 3 bases, with 14 bases lying between them. The germline CDR1 and CDR2 sequences are LNHDA and SQIVND (reference sequence). The CDR3 is 13 amino acids. The CDR3 nucleotides read TGTGCCAGTGCCGGGGGCAGAGGCTACGAGCAGTACTTC. This sequence encodes CASAGGRGYEQYF.

This clonotype has a count of ten or more. The chain recombines TRBV3-1 with TRBJ2-5; D ambiguous. The V and J ends lost 4 bases and 1 base respectively, with 10 bases between them. The CDR3 contains 14 residues. Germline V gene lookup returns CDR1 LGHDT and CDR2 YNNKEL (reference sequence). CDR3 loop: CASSPRRAQETQYF. CDR3 DNA: TGTGCCAGCAGCCCCAGGCGTGCCCAAGAGACCCAGTACTTC.

The J gene is TRBJ2-7, the V gene TRBV12-3 or TRBV12-4, with D tentatively TRBD1 or TRBD2 (6 bases each). This CDR3 region has 16 residues. V gave up 7 bases and J gave up 5 bases, with 24 bases separating them. CDR3 bases: TGTGCCAGCACCCACGGAGGGGGGCGATTATCAGACGAGCAGTACTTC. It encodes CASTHGGGRLSDEQYF.

This clonotype is medium-sized (0.01 to 0.1%) in the sample. The chain couples TRBV20-1 to TRBJ2-2; D may be TRBD2 (6 bases). The germline gives CDR1 DFQATT, CDR2 SNEGSKA (reference sequence). The CDR3 spans 14 residues. The V gene lost 3 bases and the J gene lost 3 bases, with 11 bases spanning the gap. Here the CDR3 reads CSASRGDHTGELFF. The CDR3 nucleotides read TGCAGTGCTAGTCGCGGGGACCACACCGGGGAGCTGTTTTTT.

This clonotype came up a few times. This rearrangement joins TRBV6-5 to TRBJ1-3; D unclear. The CDR3 covers 13 residues. Per germline, CDR1 MNHEY and CDR2 SVGAGI. V was trimmed by 6 bases and J by 1 base, leaving 7 bases between them. Written as DNA, the CDR3 is TGTGCCAGCAGGGAGGAATCTGGAAACACCATATATTTT. Its translation: CASREESGNTIYF.

This clonotype was counted only a few times. This could be a read error, since a much larger clone is one nucleotide away. V usage is TRBV24-1 and J usage is TRBJ1-1; D remains ambiguous. Germline CDR1 reads KGHDR; CDR2 reads SFDVKD. The CDR3 runs 13 residues. CDR3 coding DNA: TGTGCCATCAGTGAAGCAGCGAACACTGAAGCTTTCTTT. Its translation: CAISEAANTEAFF.

The chain employs TRBV25-1 and TRBJ1-4, with D unclear. From germline, CDR1 is MGHDK and CDR2 SYGVNS. The CDR3 runs 15 residues. With 3 bases removed from V and 3 bases from J, the gap between germline ends came to 11 bases. The CDR3 here is CASSEFQRSNEKLFF. Here the CDR3 DNA reads TGTGCCAGCAGTGAGTTCCAGCGGTCTAATGAAAAACTGTTTTTT. Drawing the rest from reference TRBV25-1 and TRBJ1-4, the complete variable domain is EADIYQTPRYLVIGTGKKITLECSQTMGHDKMYWYQQDPGMELHLIHYSYGVNSTEKGDLSSESTVSRIRTEHFPLTLESARPSHTSQYLCASSEFQRSNEKLFFGSGTQLSVL.

This clonotype appeared many times. The rearrangement links TRBV5-1 to TRBJ2-3; 10 bases match TRBD2. V lost 1 base, J lost 0 bases, and 14 bases stayed unmatched. This CDR3 has 20 residues. Germline V gene data show CDR1 as SGHRS and CDR2 as YFSETQ. The CDR3 spells CASSLRGFTSGIGSTDTQYF. The CDR3, as DNA: TGCGCCAGCAGCTTGAGGGGTTTTACTAGCGGGATTGGGAGCACAGATACGCAGTATTTT.

This clonotype was counted only a few times. The gene calls are TRBV13 and TRBJ2-3, with 11 bases lining up with TRBD2. This CDR3 region has 16 residues. The V segment lost 5 bases and the J segment 8 bases; nucleotides outside the gene matches: 12. Germline V lookup: CDR1 PRHDT, CDR2 FYEKMQ (reference sequence). The CDR3 sequence: CASSPLAGEEGVTQYF. CDR3 nucleotide sequence: TGTGCCAGCAGCCCACTAGCGGGAGAAGAGGGAGTTACGCAGTATTTT.

The chain couples TRBV11-2 to TRBJ2-7, with 8 bases that match TRBD1. The CDR3 has 11 amino acids. Germline CDR1 is SGHAT and CDR2 is FQNNGV. The CDR3: CASSPRPGGKV. The CDR3 nucleotides read TGTGCCAGCAGTCCCCGGCCAGGGGGCAAAGTC.

The sample holds many counts of this clonotype. The rearrangement uses TRBV4-2 and TRBJ2-7; TRBD2 matches 7 bases. Looked up from germline, CDR1 is LGHNA and CDR2 is YNFKEQ. Trimming cost V 3 bases and J 2 bases; bases outside gene matches: 4. This CDR3 is 14 amino acids long. CDR3 residues: CASSQASGPYEQYF. The CDR3, as DNA: TGTGCCAGCAGCCAGGCTAGCGGACCCTACGAGCAGTACTTC.

On this clonotype itself: A read error may account for a junction end that differs from germline. This chain uses TRBV25-1 with TRBJ2-7, with a possible D match to TRBD1 (5 bases). CDR1 and CDR2 from the germline V gene are MGHDK and SYGVNS. The CDR3 spans 12 residues. CDR3 nucleotides: TGTGCCAGCAGTGACGACAGCGACGACCAGTACTTC. The encoded protein is CASSDDSDDQYF.